Listed below are T cell receptor beta chains from one sample, sequenced in a study of blood T cell repertoires in COVID-19. Method: immunoSEQ multiplex PCR; TCRdb's copy keeps in-frame clones and lacks some. The top ten clones hold around 1.3% of a sample with some 150,000 clones, over 75% of them seen once. Sequencing was done on a sample of PBMCs or T cells enriched from blood (not recorded which). These receptors were taken from a woman aged 30 to 39 with acute COVID-19. Both conserved end residues are part of each CDR3.

v_call	j_call	cdr3_length	cdr3_aa
TRBV2	TRBJ1-6	13	CASMVTYNSPLHF
TRBV5-1	TRBJ1-1	14	CASSLAQGATEAFF
TRBV19	TRBJ2-1	14	CASSTPGTYNEQFF
TRBV11-2	TRBJ2-3	14	CASSLEVGIDTQYF
TRBV20-1	TRBJ1-5	15	CSASLGVYSNQPQHF
TRBV5-6	TRBJ2-1	19	CASSSGLAGGPGTYNEQFF
TRBV9	TRBJ2-2	17	CASSVAFAGTATGELFF
TRBV25-1	TRBJ1-2	15	CASSDFGTGGYGYTF
TRBV7-9	TRBJ2-7	14	CASSLAGTLYEQYF
TRBV7-9	TRBJ1-3	15	CASSLGGRSGNTIYF
TRBV7-2	TRBJ2-5	15	CASSLGRVSREGQYF
TRBV28	TRBJ1-4	15	CASSSPPGGDEKLFF
TRBV6-6	TRBJ2-7	13	CATQGPPAYEQYF
TRBV9	TRBJ2-1	15	CASSPGGRSYNEQFF
TRBV11-2	TRBJ2-2	16	CASSLMRTGTGGELFF
TRBV6-1	TRBJ2-4	16	CASSEAGTPAKNIQYF
TRBV5-1	TRBJ2-7	18	CASSLGDRGLLSSYEQYF
TRBV28	TRBJ1-3	17	CASSFGGQSASGNTIYF
TRBV5-4	TRBJ2-1	12	CATKTDYNEQFF
TRBV2	TRBJ2-2	17	CASTPGLAGVNTGELFF
TRBV7-2	TRBJ2-3	13	CASRFTGGDTQYF
TRBV30	TRBJ1-4	13	CAWSGQVNEKLFF
TRBV7-2	TRBJ2-5	16	CASSLAGLAGVETQYF
TRBV7-2	TRBJ2-7	13	CASSDRVYYEQYF
TRBV2	TRBJ1-5	14	CASSGTGGNQPQHF
TRBV2	TRBJ1-1	13	CASSVTGAGEAFF
TRBV9	TRBJ1-5	14	CASSVEGGNQPQHF
TRBV11-2	TRBJ2-3	15	CASSFSGTSEDTQYF
TRBV30	TRBJ1-2	13	CASHDRGDYGYTF
TRBV28	TRBJ2-7	16	CASSSASPVVIYEQYF
TRBV28	TRBJ1-2	16	CASSLGGAGNNYGYTF
TRBV4-1	TRBJ2-7	15	CASSRDPGQPYEQYF
TRBV13	TRBJ2-5	15	CASSHGTSGTETQYF
TRBV7-9	TRBJ1-1	14	CASSFSGVNTEAFF
TRBV12-3/TRBV12-4	TRBJ2-7	12	CASRGGNYEQYF
TRBV29-1	TRBJ2-1	15	CSVVGLLSSYNEQFF
TRBV7-6	TRBJ2-1	15	CASSKDRGAYNEQFF
TRBV28	TRBJ1-2	11	CAARAGAGYTF
TRBV2	TRBJ2-1	16	CASSETSVSSYNEQFF
TRBV28	TRBJ1-5	15	CASSSPVGRNQPQHF
TRBV7-9	TRBJ1-5	19	CASSRGFGSPGTWNQPQHF
TRBV20-1	TRBJ2-5	13	CSASSRGQETQYF